Below, one T cell receptor (beta chain) is given with its context. With V trimmed by 4 bases and J by 4 bases, 13 bases remained unmatched. CDR3 length: 18 residues. Looked up from germline, CDR1 is SGDLS and CDR2 is YYNGEE. The data are from a study of blood T cell repertoires in COVID-19. Whole-study context: Both acute and convalescent COVID-19 samples were obtained from the United States, Italy and Spain. In each case, the material was cDNA or gDNA derived from T cells, B-cell-depleted T cells, or PBMCs.

Original processing notes: Cell counts per sample came from amplifying reference gene primers. The assay was immunoSEQ multiplex PCR, and TCRdb's table has in-frame clones only and misses some. D and trimming come from the DNA, and the V and J calls and clone size come from that table. The sample lists 75,000 to 100,000 clones; around 87% were seen once. The sequenced sample was peripheral blood. The J gene is TRBJ2-6, the V gene TRBV9; 8 nucleotides align to TRBD2. The TCR was taken from a human donor with acute or convalescent COVID-19. The donor label of this sample is uncertain. CDR3 sequence: CASSKSGGDSLGANVLTF. The CDR3 nucleotides are TGTGCCAGCAGCAAAAGCGGGGGTGACTCTTTGGGGGCCAACGTCCTGACTTTC.